Here is one T cell receptor (beta chain) with its context. Its specificity is not known. The sample belongs to a study of cytomegalovirus exposure and HLA in healthy donors. Study outcomes and limitations: Researchers catalogued 150 or so TCR beta chains as cytomegalovirus-associated. Whilst most TCR sequences proved rare, a subset of public TCRs occurred across many donors. It was reported that the classifier diagnosed cytomegalovirus status with high specificity and sensitivity in both the original and validation cohorts. The later analysis indicated that the majority of CMV-associated TCR beta chains appeared HLA-restricted.

In germline, CDR1 is MGHDK, CDR2 SYGVNS. This CDR3 contains 12 residues. V was clipped by 6 bases and J by 6 bases; unmatched bases: 1. Researchers ran the PCR with 60 Vbeta and 13 Jbeta primers. Generated by immunoSEQ multiplex PCR, the TCRdb table keeps only in-frame clones and is missing some. In all, the sample yields approximately 47,000 clones. This chain links TRBV25-1 with TRBJ2-7; 11 bases map to TRBD1. The sequencing sample was made of PBMCs. This sequence was found in a male donor in good health and CMV-seronegative. The CDR3: CASRGTGGEQYF. CDR3 coding DNA: TGTGCCAGCAGGGGGACAGGGGGCGAGCAGTACTTC.